Each of the 32 T cell receptor beta chains below was sequenced from the same sample in a study of beta chain features in type 1 diabetes. Reverse transcribing all isolated RNA meant expressed TCRB transcripts were sequenced. Sequencing used immunoSEQ multiplex PCR; TCRdb keeps in-frame clones, though not all of them. The sample consists of under 400,000 clones, 14% of them appearing once. Sequencing used central memory CD4+ T cells from blood. The receptors stem from a man aged 30 to 39 in good health.

In this sample, this clone turned up a few times. The chain combines TRBV7-8 with TRBJ2-2; weak D call: TRBD2 (5 bases). Trimming took 5 bases from V and 3 from J, leaving 16 bases between them. CDR1 and CDR2 from the germline V gene are SGHVS and FQNEAQ. This CDR3 is 16 amino acids long. The CDR3 sequence: CASSALGDIYTGELFF. The CDR3 region has the DNA TGTGCCAGCAGCGCCCTCGGGGATATCTACACCGGGGAGCTGTTTTTT.

This clone was detected a few times. V is TRBV14 and J is TRBJ2-1, with D perhaps TRBD1 or TRBD2 (6 bases each). V was shortened by 0 bases and J by 4 bases, with 19 bases between the two germline ends. The germline V gene has CDR1 SGHDN and CDR2 FVKESK. CDR3 length equals 18 residues. CDR3 nucleotides: TGTGCCAGCAGCCAAGAAGGGGGGTGGGCTAGCGAGTACAATGAGCAGTTCTTC. Amino acids: CASSQEGGWASEYNEQFF. Full variable domain (missing parts from reference TRBV14 and TRBJ2-1): EAGVTQFPSHSVIEKGQTVTLRCDPISGHDNLYWYRRVMGKEIKFLLHFVKESKQDESGMPNNRFLAERTGGTYSTLKVQPAELEDSGVYFCASSQEGGWASEYNEQFFGPGTRLTVL.

This clone was seen repeatedly, ten times or more. The rearrangement uses TRBV18 and TRBJ2-3; D remains ambiguous. Germline V gives CDR1 KGHSH, CDR2 LQKENI. CDR3 length: 12 residues. Trimming stripped 5 bases from V and 2 bases from J, with 5 bases between. CDR3 loop: CASSGVTDTQYF. In nucleotides, the CDR3 is TGTGCCAGCTCAGGCGTCACAGATACGCAGTATTTT.

The CDR3 nucleotides are TGCGCCAGCAGCTGGACGGGACAGGGAGCCAATGAGCAGTTCTTC. Translating gives CASSWTGQGANEQFF. The chain has TRBV5-1 and TRBJ2-1; TRBD1 aligns across 9 bases. J was trimmed by 6 bases and V by 3 bases; bases with no gene match: 7. Germline CDR1 and CDR2: SGHRS and YFSETQ. The length of the CDR3 is 15 residues.

This clone was recorded many times. V is TRBV7-9 and J is TRBJ2-3; a weak D match, TRBD2 (7 bases). CDR3 length equals 14 residues. The V end was cut by 4 bases, the J end by 2 bases, with 10 bases between. Germline-derived CDR1 and CDR2 are SEHNR and FQNEAQ (reference sequence). The CDR3 loop is CASSSRGATDTQYF. DNA of the CDR3: TGTGCCAGCAGCTCCCGGGGGGCCACAGATACGCAGTATTTT.

The V call is TRBV18, the J call TRBJ1-1; the D gene is possibly TRBD1 (5 bases). V was trimmed by 9 bases and J by 7 bases, leaving 18 bases between them. The CDR3 is 13 amino acids. Germline-derived CDR1 and CDR2 are KGHSH and LQKENI. The CDR3 DNA reads TGTGCCAGTTCTCTCCAGGGAGCTCATGAAGCTTTCTTT. Amino acids: CASSLQGAHEAFF.

This clone occurred a few times. The chain uses TRBV5-1 and TRBJ1-1, with TRBD1 matching over 11 bases. CDR3 size: 15 residues. V gave up 4 bases and J gave up 6 bases; unmatched junction bases: 8. CDR1 and CDR2 from the germline V gene are SGHRS and YFSETQ. CDR3 DNA: TGCGCCAGCAGCCTCAGGACAGGGGGCATGTCTGAAGCTTTCTTT. Amino acid sequence: CASSLRTGGMSEAFF.

V usage is TRBV5-1 and J usage is TRBJ1-4; D might be TRBD1 (5 bases). Looked up from germline, CDR1 is SGHRS and CDR2 is YFSETQ. V gave up 1 base and J gave up 7 bases, with 8 bases separating them. The CDR3 spans 13 residues. The CDR3 coding sequence is TGCGCCAGCAGCTTGCCAGGGAGTGAAAAACTGTTTTTT. Protein sequence: CASSLPGSEKLFF.

The rearrangement joins TRBV15 to TRBJ1-1; no reliable D call. This CDR3 spans 14 amino acids. The V and J ends lost 8 bases and 7 bases respectively, with 20 bases between them. Germline CDR1 reads LNHNV; CDR2 reads YYDKDF (reference sequence). The CDR3 reads CATSVRNSPFEAFF. CDR3 nucleotides: TGTGCCACCTCGGTTCGCAACAGTCCCTTTGAAGCTTTCTTT.

The rearrangement uses TRBV2 and TRBJ2-3; tentatively, D is TRBD2 (6 bases). CDR1 is SNHLY, CDR2 FYNNEI, per germline. The CDR3 contains 18 residues. V shed 2 bases and J shed 6 bases, with 24 bases lying between them. The CDR3 is CASSEYRREWNNQDTQYF. CDR3 DNA sequence: TGTGCCAGCAGTGAATATCGGAGGGAATGGAATAACCAGGATACGCAGTATTTT. The full variable domain, with the rest looked up from reference TRBV2 and TRBJ2-3, is EPEVTQTPSHQVTQMGQEVILRCVPISNHLYFYWYRQILGQKVEFLVSFYNNEISEKSEIFDDQFSVERPDGSNFTLKIRSTKLEDSAMYFCASSEYRREWNNQDTQYFGPGTRLTVL.

This clone came up a few times. CDR3 sequence (DNA): TGTGCCAGCAGCTTAGGGACAGGGTCTATGAACATTCAGTACTTC. Its translation: CASSLGTGSMNIQYF. This sequence joins TRBV7-3 and TRBJ2-4, with TRBD1 matching 9 bases. Germline values: CDR1 SGHTA, CDR2 FQGTGA. The V segment lost 2 bases and the J segment 7 bases; nucleotides outside the gene matches: 6. The CDR3 is 15 amino acids.

This clone occurred a few times. The V call is TRBV9, the J call TRBJ2-3; no clear D. Germline CDR1 and CDR2: SGDLS and YYNGEE. Between the trimmed V and J ends, which lost 7 bases and 6 bases, there was a span of 21 bases. This CDR3 contains 15 residues. CDR3 sequence reads: CASCRLDGVGDTQYF. Written as DNA, the CDR3 is TGTGCCAGCTGCAGGCTCGACGGTGTAGGGGATACGCAGTATTTT.

In this sample, this clone turned up a few times. The chain is built from TRBV4-2 and TRBJ2-2, with 7 bases lining up with TRBD1. The CDR3 sequence is 15 residues long. Per the germline V gene, CDR1 is LGHNA and CDR2 is YNFKEQ. Trimming took 0 bases from V and 3 from J; bases not matched to a gene: 1. CDR3 bases: TGTGCCAGCAGCCAAGAGACAGGGTACACCGGGGAGCTGTTTTTT. It specifies CASSQETGYTGELFF.

The chain carries TRBV4-3 and TRBJ2-1; the D gene is possibly TRBD2 (6 bases). V shed 5 bases and J shed 8 bases, with 19 bases lying between them. Germline-derived CDR1 and CDR2 are LGHNA and YSLEER. The CDR3 runs to 15 residues. CDR3 sequence: CASSDRGYGEDEQFF. The CDR3 nucleotides are TGCGCCAGCAGCGACCGGGGCTACGGGGAGGATGAGCAGTTCTTC.

This clone was picked up a small number of times. The J gene is TRBJ2-5, the V gene TRBV7-2; 9 positions agree with TRBD2. This CDR3 is built from 16 residues. Unmatched junction bases numbered 5, after V lost 0 bases and J lost 3 bases. The germline V gene has CDR1 SGHTA and CDR2 FQGNSA. CDR3 bases: TGTGCCAGCAGCTTAGCGGGCCTAGCGGGAAAAGAGACCCAGTACTTC. Encoded protein: CASSLAGLAGKETQYF.

In this sample, this clone turned up a few times. The V gene is TRBV10-2, the J gene TRBJ2-5, with D maybe TRBD1 (6 bases). Trimming took 6 bases from V and 3 from J, leaving 11 bases between them. Germline V gives CDR1 WSHSY, CDR2 SAAADI. The CDR3 is made up of 13 amino acids. The CDR3 region has the DNA TGCGCCAGCAGCGGACAGCAGAAAGAGACCCAGTACTTC. Protein sequence: CASSGQQKETQYF.

This clone was counted at least ten times. The chain recombines TRBV27 with TRBJ2-5; weak D call: TRBD1 (6 bases). The CDR3 has 15 amino acids. The germline V gene encodes CDR1 MNHEY and CDR2 SMNVEV (reference sequence). V shed 5 bases and J shed 2 bases, with 15 bases lying between them. The DNA for the CDR3 is TGTGCCAGCAGTCCCGGGACACAAGTACAAGAGACCCAGTACTTC. Its translation is CASSPGTQVQETQYF.

This clone was recorded a few times. Other nucleotide sequences from this sample produce the same CDR3. The chain has TRBV7-2 and TRBJ2-3; 9 bases align to TRBD2. Unmatched junction bases numbered 4, after V lost 2 bases and J lost 1 base. The CDR3 has 16 residues. Germline loops: CDR1 SGHTA, CDR2 FQGNSA. In DNA, the CDR3 is TGTGCCAGCAGCTTACTAGCGGGGATTGGCACAGATACGCAGTATTTT. Translation: CASSLLAGIGTDTQYF.

CDR3 in DNA: TGTGCCAGCAGCAAATTAGGGACTAGACAAGAGACCCAGTACTTC. Its protein is CASSKLGTRQETQYF. The chain is built from TRBV5-6 and TRBJ2-5; 8 bases are a match to TRBD2. The CDR3 totals 15 residues. Germline trimming cut 4 bases from V and 2 bases from J; bases unmatched to any gene: 7. From germline, CDR1 is SGHDT and CDR2 YYEEEE. Combining the CDR3 with reference TRBV5-6 and TRBJ2-5 gives the whole variable domain DAGVTQSPTHLIKTRGQQVTLRCSPKSGHDTVSWYQQALGQGPQFIFQYYEEEERQRGNFPDRFSGHQFPNYSSELNVNALLLGDSALYLCASSKLGTRQETQYFGPGTRLLVL.

The V gene is TRBV7-8, the J gene TRBJ2-1; possible D gene TRBD2, 6 bases. The CDR3 length is 13 residues. V was pared by 5 bases and J by 4 bases, with 9 bases between. Germline V CDR1 and CDR2: SGHVS, FQNEAQ. CDR3 in amino acids: CASSRRGYNEQFF. The CDR3 DNA follows: TGTGCCAGCAGCCGACGGGGGTACAATGAGCAGTTCTTC.

The chain combines TRBV4-3 with TRBJ1-6, with D hard to call. V shed 0 bases and J shed 14 bases, with 8 bases lying between them. The length of the CDR3 is 12 residues. From germline, CDR1 is LGHNA and CDR2 YSLEER. CDR3 DNA: TGCGCCAGCAGCCAAGAGGCTGGGGCCCTCCACTTT. As protein: CASSQEAGALHF.

This chain uses TRBV6-6 with TRBJ2-2; D gene uncertain. This CDR3 region has 13 residues. V lost 4 bases and J lost 5, with 8 bases in between. Germline lookup yields CDR1 MNHNY and CDR2 SVGAGI (reference sequence). The CDR3 DNA reads as TGTGCCAGCAGTTCTTCCGCAACCGGGGAGCTGTTTTTT. Encoded protein: CASSSSATGELFF.

This clone was found a few times. The rearrangement uses TRBV4-3 and TRBJ2-5; either TRBD1 or TRBD2 may fit D (5 bases each). Germline assignment: CDR1 LGHNA and CDR2 YSLEER. The length of the CDR3 is 14 residues. V was pared by 6 bases and J by 3 bases, with 14 bases between. The CDR3 nucleotides read TGCGCCAGCAGTCTCGGGGCTAGCAAAGAGACCCAGTACTTC. This gives the protein CASSLGASKETQYF.

This clone has at least ten counts. The gene calls are TRBV14 and TRBJ2-3; D is undetermined. The V gene lost 0 bases and the J gene lost 9 bases, with 4 bases spanning the gap. CDR1 SGHDN and CDR2 FVKESK come from the germline V gene. CDR3 length: 11 residues. The CDR3 region has the DNA TGTGCCAGCAGCCAAGATACCACGCAGTATTTT. Amino acid sequence: CASSQDTTQYF.

The chain uses TRBV7-9 and TRBJ2-1, with D possibly being TRBD1 (6 bases). The CDR3 totals 13 residues. V shed 5 bases and J shed 4 bases, with 9 bases lying between them. CDR1 and CDR2 from the germline V gene are SEHNR and FQNEAQ (reference sequence). The CDR3 DNA sequence: TGTGCCAGCAGCCGGGACACATACAATGAGCAGTTCTTC. It codes for CASSRDTYNEQFF.

This clone was seen a handful of times. The chain employs TRBV2 and TRBJ1-2; D is unresolved. Per the germline V gene, CDR1 is SNHLY and CDR2 is FYNNEI. This CDR3 has 16 amino acids. Between the trimmed V and J ends, which lost 3 bases and 1 base, there was a span of 15 bases. The CDR3 nucleotides read TGTGCCAGCAGTGACTCCCGACCAGCGATTAACTATGGCTACACCTTC. This codes for CASSDSRPAINYGYTF.

The chain couples TRBV12-5 to TRBJ1-5; no firm D call. Germline V gives CDR1 LGHNT, CDR2 FRNRAP. The V end lost 8 bases, the J end lost 2 bases, and 10 bases lay between the germline ends. The length of the CDR3 is 13 residues. The CDR3 here is CASCEIGNQPQHF. DNA for the CDR3: TGTGCTAGTTGTGAAATTGGCAATCAGCCCCAGCATTTT.

This chain links TRBV7-2 with TRBJ2-1, with 15 bases aligning to TRBD2. J was trimmed by 6 bases and V by 4 bases; bases with no gene match: 10. Germline V CDR1 and CDR2: SGHTA, FQGNSA. The CDR3 has 18 residues. CDR3 bases: TGTGCCAGCAGCTCCGTCGGACTAGCGGGAGGGCCGGGCAATGAGCAGTTCTTC. It is translated as CASSSVGLAGGPGNEQFF.

The rearrangement links TRBV30 to TRBJ1-1; perhaps TRBD1 as D (6 bases). The germline gives CDR1 GTSNPN, CDR2 SVGIG (reference sequence). The V end lost 0 bases, the J end lost 3 bases, and 20 bases lay between the germline ends. There are 17 residues in the CDR3. CDR3: CAWSVMNVSRGDTEAFF. The DNA of the CDR3 is TGTGCCTGGAGTGTAATGAATGTTAGCAGGGGTGACACTGAAGCTTTCTTT.

In this sample, this clone turned up a few times. The chain couples TRBV5-4 to TRBJ1-4; the D is unclear. Trimming removed 0 bases at V and 7 bases at J, with 7 bases between. This CDR3 comprises 13 residues. The germline V gene encodes CDR1 SGHNT and CDR2 YYREEE (reference sequence). The CDR3 is CASSLGVGEKLFF. CDR3 coding DNA: TGTGCCAGCAGCTTGGGGGTTGGTGAAAAACTGTTTTTT. The whole variable domain, remainder taken from reference TRBV5-4 and TRBJ1-4, is ETGVTQSPTHLIKTRGQQVTLRCSSQSGHNTVSWYQQALGQGPQFIFQYYREEENGRGNFPPRFSGLQFPNYSSELNVNALELDDSALYLCASSLGVGEKLFFGSGTQLSVL.

This clone occurred a few times. V gene TRBV5-1 combines with J gene TRBJ2-3; a possible D gene is TRBD2 (5 bases). This CDR3 spans 14 amino acids. Germline assignment: CDR1 SGHRS and CDR2 YFSETQ. V was cut by 4 bases and J by 3 bases, with 12 bases left in between. The CDR3 nucleotides are TGCGCCAGCAGCGCCGTGCAGCGGACAGATACGCAGTATTTT. Translating gives CASSAVQRTDTQYF.

The chain couples TRBV5-4 to TRBJ2-3, with D maybe TRBD1 (5 bases). There are 14 residues in the CDR3. V was shortened by 3 bases and J by 2 bases, with 10 bases between the two germline ends. The germline gives CDR1 SGHNT, CDR2 YYREEE (reference sequence). The CDR3 loop reads CASSWGRDTDTQYF. CDR3 nucleotides: TGTGCCAGCAGCTGGGGCAGGGACACAGATACGCAGTATTTT.